This T cell receptor beta chain was identified in a study of blood T cell repertoires in COVID-19. Turning to the study itself: From the United States, Italy and Spain came samples of acute and convalescent COVID-19.

Authors' methods: Amplification of reference gene primers provided the estimated nucleated cell counts. TCRdb's table, derived via immunoSEQ multiplex PCR, lists solely in-frame clones and lacks some. Clone size and V and J calls were adopted from that table, with D and trimming inferred from the DNA. The table lists 250,000 to 300,000 clones, roughly nine tenths of them singletons. Followed over time, Seattle patients had been enrolled while infection was active. The CDR3 is 16 residues long. CDR1 and CDR2 (germline): SGDLS, YYNGEE. J gave up 4 bases and V 4 bases, and 12 bases lay outside the gene matches.

This TCR was sampled from a woman aged 25 to 39 with COVID-19, enrolled during active disease. The chain couples TRBV9 to TRBJ2-5; the match to TRBD2 covers 8 bases. The sequencing input was peripheral blood. The CDR3 reads CASSFPSGTSRETQYF. The CDR3 DNA sequence: TGTGCCAGCAGCTTCCCCTCGGGGACTAGTCGAGAGACCCAGTACTTC.